The clone carrying this T cell receptor beta chain was counted ten times or more. The time point here: healthy volunteer bleed at 6 weeks. Sequencing started from total RNA isolated from unfractionated whole blood. TCRdb independently ran MiXCR on the RACE reads; one entry per CDR3 protein. Counted here are 35,000 to 55,000 distinct CDR3 sequences, 3% to 4% occurring once; the ten biggest clones make up 4.5% to 6.5%. The germline CDR1 and CDR2 sequences are SGHVS and FNYEAQ. The CDR3 is made up of 14 amino acids. V was cut by 3 bases and J by 6 bases, with 11 bases left in between. These data come from a study of human T cells and chemical hapten exposure.

The V gene is TRBV7-6, the J gene TRBJ2-2; D not resolved. The sequence was collected from a human donor in good health. Some clones in this sample may be carry-over from other donors' samples. Sequencing was done on a sample of whole blood. The CDR3 nucleotides are TGTGCCAGCAGCTTTAATGCCTGGTCCGGGGAGCTGTTTTTT. It codes for CASSFNAWSGELFF.